This T cell receptor beta chain was identified in a study of Ad26.COV2.S vaccination and SARS-CoV-2 variants. General study findings and limits: Similar non-spike TCR breadth was observed in recipients of vaccine and of placebo.

Germline V gene data show CDR1 as PRHDT and CDR2 as FYEKMQ (reference sequence). CDR3 length equals 17 residues. V was cut by 4 bases and J by 0 bases, with 13 bases left in between. Details on this clone: Its specificity is unknown.

Assay used: immunoSEQ multiplex PCR; TCRdb lists only in-frame clones, some missing. The sample carries about 100,000 clones, around three quarters recorded once. This clonotype originated in a human donor who had recovered from COVID-19. Source: peripheral blood, taken after recovery from COVID-19. The V and J genes are TRBV13 and TRBJ2-6; D not certain. CDR3 sequence (DNA): TGTGCCAGCAGCTCACCGCGACTTGGCTCTGGGGCCAACGTCCTGACTTTC. Translation gives CASSSPRLGSGANVLTF.